This T cell receptor (beta chain) originates from a study of OX40 agonist ivuxolimab in advanced cancers. The V end was cut by 3 bases, the J end by 4 bases, with 6 bases between. The CDR3 is 12 residues long. Germline assignment: CDR1 MRHNA and CDR2 SNTAGT. Study-level points and caveats: Which antigen the expanded peripheral T cells recognized is unknown.

Clones were read by immunoSEQ multiplex PCR, and TCRdb kept only the in-frame ones, dropping some. The data show about 81,000 clones, with around nine tenths seen just once and roughly 0.44% held by the top ten. This clone was recorded only once. Its cognate antigen is unknown. J is TRBJ1-2 and V is TRBV6-4; D may be TRBD1 (5 bases). The clonotype comes from an adult with an advanced solid tumor such as melanoma, head and neck, liver or kidney cancer. The specimen comprised CD4+ or CD8+ T cells sorted from blood, sampled in a trial of the OX40 agonist ivuxolimab. CDR3 sequence: CASSDTGYGYTF. The CDR3 DNA reads as TGTGCCAGCAGTGATACAGGCTATGGCTACACCTTC.